One sample yielded the 9 T cell receptor beta chains listed below, sequenced in a study of spatial heterogeneity in lung cancer. Using its own MiXCR run on the 5' RACE reads, TCRdb lists one record per CDR3 protein. The sample lists 40,000 to 45,000 distinct CDR3 sequences, around 15% occurring once. Time point reported: sample taken at primary tumor resection. The sequencing used PBMCs, collected at surgery. The source of these receptors is a male donor with early-stage non-small cell lung cancer.

This clonotype was recorded many times. V usage is TRBV3-1 and J usage is TRBJ1-2; no clear D. CDR3 size: 13 residues. Germline CDR1 reads LGHDT; CDR2 reads YNNKEL (reference sequence). V was pared by 4 bases and J by 8 bases, with 14 bases between. The DNA for the CDR3 is TGTGCCAGCAGCCTAACCCGGATCGGGGGCTACACCTTC. Its translation is CASSLTRIGGYTF.

In its sample, this clonotype was seen a few times. The chain recombines TRBV6-5 with TRBJ2-5; D is unclear. CDR1 and CDR2 (germline): MNHEY, SVGAGI. V was pared by 5 bases and J by 7 bases, with 11 bases between. The length of the CDR3 is 12 residues. CDR3 coding DNA: TGTGCCAGCAGTCCCCCGGTGGGGACCCAGTACTTC. It encodes CASSPPVGTQYF.

The rearrangement uses TRBV7-2 and TRBJ1-6; D unresolved. In germline, CDR1 is SGHTA, CDR2 FQGNSA. There are 15 residues in the CDR3. The V end lost 7 bases, the J end lost 7 bases, and 17 bases lay between the germline ends. DNA for the CDR3: TGTGCCAGCATCCAAGATGGACCCAGGAATTCACCCCTCCACTTT. Translating it yields CASIQDGPRNSPLHF.

The chain recombines TRBV12-3 or TRBV12-4 with TRBJ2-6, with D hard to call. CDR3 length: 16 residues. The V and J ends lost 3 bases and 0 bases respectively, with 9 bases between them. DNA of the CDR3: TGTGCCAGCAGTTTGAGGCCGTACTCTGGGGCCAACGTCCTGACTTTC. Residues: CASSLRPYSGANVLTF.

In its sample, this clonotype was seen many times. The CDR3 reads CASNPGQWTGELFF. Written as DNA, the CDR3 is TGCGCCAGCAACCCGGGACAGTGGACCGGGGAGCTGTTTTTT. The chain uses TRBV5-1 and TRBJ2-2; 7 bases map to TRBD1. There are 14 residues in the CDR3. Germline values: CDR1 SGHRS, CDR2 YFSETQ. V gave up 6 bases and J gave up 5 bases; unmatched junction bases: 7.

This clonotype was seen only a few times. V usage is TRBV28 and J usage is TRBJ2-3; D call uncertain. Trimming left V 3 bases short and J 2 bases short, with 12 bases between. The CDR3 runs 15 residues. CDR1 and CDR2 (germline): MDHEN, SYDVKM. Here the CDR3 DNA reads TGTGCCAGCAGTTTTGGCGCGGCGAACACAGATACGCAGTATTTT. This encodes CASSFGAANTDTQYF.

J is TRBJ1-1 and V is TRBV14; D is undetermined. The germline V and J ends were trimmed by 4 bases and 7 bases, with 10 bases remaining between them. The CDR3 runs 12 residues. Germline loops: CDR1 SGHDN, CDR2 FVKESK. The CDR3 coding sequence is TGTGCCAGCAGCCTGCCTTTTGGTGAAGCTTTCTTT. This gives the protein CASSLPFGEAFF.

In this sample, this clonotype turned up a few times. The chain employs TRBV5-1 and TRBJ2-5, with TRBD2 matching 9 bases. V gave up 5 bases and J gave up 1 base; unmatched junction bases: 3. This CDR3 contains 14 residues. The germline gives CDR1 SGHRS, CDR2 YFSETQ. CDR3 in DNA: TGCGCCAGCAGTAGCGGGGGCACCCAAGAGACCCAGTACTTC. Translating it yields CASSSGGTQETQYF. Full variable domain (outside the CDR3, taken from reference TRBV5-1 and TRBJ2-5): KAGVTQTPRYLIKTRGQQVTLSCSPISGHRSVSWYQQTPGQGLQFLFEYFSETQRNKGNFPGRFSGRQFSNSRSEMNVSTLELGDSALYLCASSSGGTQETQYFGPGTRLLVL.

V usage is TRBV6-6 and J usage is TRBJ2-5, with D hard to call. Germline CDR1 is MNHNY and CDR2 is SVGAGI (reference sequence). The CDR3 totals 14 residues. Trimming removed 3 bases from V and 4 bases from J, with 12 bases in between. CDR3 amino acids: CASSYTRTGETQYF. For the CDR3, the DNA is TGTGCCAGCAGTTATACCCGGACGGGAGAGACCCAGTACTTC.